This T cell receptor (beta chain) was found in a study of T cells in Graves' hyperthyroidism and ophthalmopathy. Study-level results: Researchers found most expanded thyroid clonotypes above 0.001 in blood as well. Ophthalmopathy was model-predicted a median around seven months pre-onset.

Template material for amplifying TCR beta CDR3 regions consisted of RNA transcripts. First-round RT-PCR with HTBI primers amplified the TCR CDR3 region. One entry per CDR3 protein, called by TCRdb with MiXCR from the multiplex PCR reads. The sample yields roughly 510,000 distinct CDR3 sequences, 46% seen once. Thyroid ultrasound, orbital computed tomography, clinical symptoms, and serum thyroxine and TRAb underpinned diagnoses. The CDR3 totals 20 residues. V was pared by 6 bases and J by 3 bases, with 24 bases of the junction left unmatched. Looked up from germline, CDR1 is SNHLY and CDR2 is FYNNEI. In this sample, this clonotype turned up many times. Its antigen is not known.

The V call is TRBV2, the J call TRBJ2-5; 8 nucleotides line up with TRBD2. The TCR comes from an adult woman with Graves' disease, either hyperthyroidism or ophthalmopathy (not recorded which). The sequencing sample was made of peripheral blood or thyroid tissue (not recorded which). The CDR3 sequence is CASRRGKWVVAGTLEETQYF. The DNA for the CDR3 is TGTGCCAGCAGGAGGGGCAAGTGGGTAGTAGCGGGAACTCTGGAAGAGACCCAGTACTTC.